This T cell receptor (beta chain) was sequenced for a study of CD8 T cells in ankylosing spondylitis. In regard to this clonotype: As yet, its antigen is unknown.

Quantitative 5'-RACE with molecular barcodes produced the TCR beta libraries. TCRdb re-called the 5' RACE reads through MiXCR, storing one row per CDR3 protein. Among 200,000 to 300,000 distinct CDR3 sequences, more than 20% were seen once, and the ten largest hold 0.61%. V lost 2 bases, J lost 5 bases, and 11 bases lay in between. Per the germline V gene, CDR1 is SGHAT and CDR2 is FQNNGV. The length of the CDR3 is 14 residues. Overall study results and limits: Blood of patients with ankylosing spondylitis appeared to be characterized by a TCR beta motif of eight or nine highly homologous variants. Clones linked to disease, bearing a CD8+ phenotype, were relatively rare in peripheral blood. There was reportedly significant enrichment of clones that were disease-linked in matched ankylosing spondylitis synovial fluid.

Sequencing input: blood, either unsorted or a sorted T cell fraction (not recorded which). This chain connects TRBV11-2 to TRBJ2-3; no reliable D call. This TCR came from a male donor with ankylosing spondylitis or in good health (not recorded which). The CDR3 here is CASSLMAHRDTQYF. The CDR3 coding sequence is TGTGCCAGCAGCTTAATGGCCCATCGAGATACGCAGTATTTT.